This T cell receptor (beta chain) originates from a study of PD-1 blockade in classical Hodgkin lymphoma. With no exception, relapse followed autologous stem cell transplantation in all patients, and brentuximab vedotin exposure varied. Here immunoSEQ multiplex PCR was the method, and the copy in TCRdb shows in-frame clones only, minus some. The table has 20,000 to 25,000 clones, roughly 70% seen once. This CDR3 comprises 15 residues. Germline V gives CDR1 MDHEN, CDR2 SYDVKM. V lost 1 base and J 0 bases, leaving 7 bases between the germline ends. V usage is TRBV28 and J usage is TRBJ1-3; D may be TRBD1 (5 bases). The sample was peripheral blood mononuclear cells (PBMCs), taken at baseline. This sequence originates from a human donor with classical Hodgkin lymphoma. The DNA of the CDR3 is TGTGCCAGCAGTTTATTAGGGGACTCTGGAAACACCATATATTTT. It is translated as CASSLLGDSGNTIYF.